The 21 T cell receptor beta chains below all came from one sample that was sequenced in a study of regulatory T cells in long-lasting Graves disease. To make TCR beta libraries, researchers used iRepertoire HTBI primers and Arm-PCR of CDR3 regions. TCRdb processed the multiplex PCR reads anew with MiXCR; each CDR3 protein has one entry. The data hold about half a million distinct CDR3 sequences, with 20% to 25% observed a single time. Indicated time point: persistent/refractory GD, antithyroid drugs over 5 years with positive TRAb. With RNA extracted from PBMCs as input, the TCR library was made. Material: peripheral blood mononuclear cells (PBMCs), obtained when the disease was refractory, from a patient treated with antithyroid drugs. The receptors were gathered from a female donor with Graves disease.

This clonotype came up many times. The chain combines TRBV6-1 with TRBJ1-3, with no clear D. V was cut by 1 base and J by 0 bases, with 4 bases left in between. The CDR3 totals 14 residues. Germline-derived CDR1 and CDR2 are MNHNS and SASEGT. CDR3 sequence: CASSEGYSGNTIYF. The CDR3 region has the DNA TGTGCCAGCAGTGAAGGCTACTCTGGAAACACCATATATTTT.

The CDR3: CASSQDVLGADGYTF. The CDR3 bases are TGCGCCAGCAGCCAAGATGTACTCGGGGCGGATGGCTACACCTTC. The chain is built from TRBV4-1 and TRBJ1-2, with D maybe TRBD1 (5 bases). The germline CDR1 and CDR2 sequences are MGHRA and YSYEKL. The CDR3 contains 15 residues. V dropped 0 bases and J dropped 6 bases, with 14 bases sitting between them.

This clonotype appeared many times. The chain links TRBV27 to TRBJ2-6; D ambiguous. The ends were cut back, 5 bases at V and 2 bases at J, with 7 bases in the middle. CDR3 length: 14 amino acids. Germline CDR1 and CDR2: MNHEY and SMNVEV (reference sequence). CDR3 DNA sequence: TGTGCCAGCAGTCCTCCCCCTGGGGCCAACGTCCTGACTTTC. Amino acids: CASSPPPGANVLTF. The variable domain in full, with the rest retrieved from reference TRBV27 and TRBJ2-6, is EAQVTQNPRYLITVTGKKLTVTCSQNMNHEYMSWYRQDPGLGLRQIYYSMNVEVTDKGDVPEGYKVSRKEKRNFPLILESPSPNQTSLYFCASSPPPGANVLTFGAGSRLTVL.

This clonotype was counted at least ten times. The gene calls are TRBV12-3 or TRBV12-4 and TRBJ1-5; 10 nucleotides align to TRBD1. The CDR3 spans 14 residues. The junction had 6 bases not matched to a gene; V was cut back by 7 bases and J by 6 bases. CDR3 loop: CASNGQGGGQPQHF. DNA for the CDR3: TGTGCCAGCAATGGACAGGGGGGAGGTCAGCCCCAGCATTTT.

V usage is TRBV4-1 and J usage is TRBJ2-7, with TRBD2 matching 7 bases. The germline V gene has CDR1 MGHRA and CDR2 YSYEKL. This CDR3 is 16 amino acids long. Trimming cost V 1 base and J 7 bases; bases outside gene matches: 13. The chain's CDR3 is CASSQGRGGAEREQYF. For the CDR3, the DNA is TGCGCCAGCAGCCAAGGGAGGGGAGGGGCCGAGAGGGAGCAGTACTTC.

The chain has TRBV6-2 or TRBV6-3 and TRBJ2-3, with D possibly TRBD1 on 6 matching bases. The germline V and J ends were trimmed by 2 bases and 2 bases, with 14 bases remaining between them. Germline assignment: CDR1 MNHEY and CDR2 SVGEGT. CDR3 length: 16 residues. The CDR3 spells CASSYTGSGDTDTQYF. The CDR3, as DNA: TGTGCCAGCAGTTACACAGGGTCCGGAGACACAGATACGCAGTATTTT.

This chain connects TRBV4-3 to TRBJ1-1; D is perhaps TRBD1 (6 bases). V was cut by 0 bases and J by 1 base, with 15 bases left in between. This CDR3 has 17 amino acids. Germline V gives CDR1 LGHNA, CDR2 YSLEER. The CDR3 DNA reads TGCGCCAGCAGCCAAGAGGGACACGGGATACGGAACACTGAAGCTTTCTTT. Its translation: CASSQEGHGIRNTEAFF.

This clonotype was recorded many times. V usage is TRBV20-1 and J usage is TRBJ2-5, with 7 bases aligning to TRBD2. J lost 4 bases, V lost 0 bases, and 11 bases had no gene match. Germline lookup yields CDR1 DFQATT and CDR2 SNEGSKA (reference sequence). This CDR3 has 16 amino acids. The CDR3 spells CSARDREGGPRETQYF. The CDR3 DNA reads TGCAGTGCTAGAGATAGAGAGGGAGGGCCCAGAGAGACCCAGTACTTC.

The rearrangement joins TRBV7-9 to TRBJ2-7, with no clear D. The CDR3 covers 13 residues. V lost 8 bases to trimming and J lost 4 bases, with 15 bases between them. Germline CDR1 SEHNR, CDR2 FQNEAQ (reference sequence). The chain's CDR3 is CASRLGERYEQYF. The CDR3 region has the DNA TGTGCCAGCCGCCTAGGAGAAAGGTACGAGCAGTACTTC.

V usage is TRBV29-1 and J usage is TRBJ2-7; D is possibly TRBD1 (6 bases). Germline V gene lookup returns CDR1 SQVTM and CDR2 ANQGSEA. The CDR3 length is 12 residues. With 7 bases removed from V and 6 bases from J, the gap between germline ends came to 16 bases. The CDR3, as DNA: TGCAGCGCTGGGGGCGATGAACTCGAGCAGTACTTC. It is translated as CSAGGDELEQYF.

This clonotype appeared many times. The chain has TRBV7-2 and TRBJ1-6; D unresolved. With 2 bases removed from V and 6 bases from J, the gap between germline ends came to 11 bases. CDR3 length equals 15 residues. Germline CDR1 SGHTA, CDR2 FQGNSA. CDR3 amino acids: CASSLQSVGNSPLHF. The CDR3 DNA sequence: TGTGCCAGCAGCTTACAATCTGTGGGTAATTCACCCCTCCACTTT. The complete variable domain, with remaining parts taken from reference TRBV7-2 and TRBJ1-6, reads GAGVSQSPSNKVTEKGKDVELRCDPISGHTALYWYRQSLGQGLEFLIYFQGNSAPDKSGLPSDRFSAERTGGSVSTLTIQRTQQEDSAVYLCASSLQSVGNSPLHFGNGTRLTVT.

The chain recombines TRBV11-3 with TRBJ2-7, with no clear D. V shed 4 bases and J shed 4 bases, with 8 bases lying between them. Germline V CDR1 and CDR2: SGHNT, YENEEA. This CDR3 has 12 residues. The CDR3 region is CASSSTIYEQYF. The CDR3 nucleotides read TGTGCCAGCAGCTCTACCATATACGAGCAGTACTTC.

CDR3 sequence reads: CASDGTGYYGYTF. In DNA form, the CDR3 reads TGTGCCAGCGACGGGACAGGGTACTATGGCTACACCTTC. V and J are TRBV28 and TRBJ1-2, with 9 positions matching TRBD1. The CDR3 contains 13 residues. Germline CDR1 and CDR2: MDHEN and SYDVKM. Trimming cost V 8 bases and J 3 bases; bases outside gene matches: 4.

This clonotype was observed at least ten times. The genes are TRBV11-2 and TRBJ1-3; D gene uncertain. The CDR3 spans 13 residues. Germline V gene sequence: CDR1 SGHAT, CDR2 FQNNGV. Trimming cost V 6 bases and J 0 bases, with 6 bases left between them. The CDR3 sequence: CASRIPSGNTIYF. The CDR3 DNA is TGTGCCAGCAGGATACCCTCTGGAAACACCATATATTTT.

The chain is built from TRBV20-1 and TRBJ2-7; a weak D match, TRBD1 (5 bases). Per the germline V gene, CDR1 is DFQATT and CDR2 is SNEGSKA (reference sequence). Trimming left V 0 bases short and J 4 bases short, with 13 bases between. The CDR3 has 14 amino acids. CDR3 sequence (DNA): TGCAGTGCTAGAGAGCTTGGGGCCCCTTACGAGCAGTACTTC. Translation gives CSARELGAPYEQYF.

This clonotype was detected many times. The chain employs TRBV28 and TRBJ1-5; D gene unclear. This CDR3 is 16 amino acids long. CDR1 is MDHEN and CDR2 is SYDVKM in the germline V gene. The V and J ends lost 4 bases and 6 bases respectively, with 19 bases between them. CDR3 bases: TGTGCCAGCAGTTCCCCCAGGTGGCGGCGGGGTCAGCCCCAGCATTTT. It is translated as CASSSPRWRRGQPQHF.

This clonotype was detected many times. The chain is built from TRBV28 and TRBJ1-2; possibly TRBD1 for D (5 bases). The CDR3 length is 13 residues. V was cut by 6 bases and J by 7 bases, with 15 bases left in between. Germline-derived CDR1 and CDR2 are MDHEN and SYDVKM. The CDR3, as DNA: TGTGCCAGCAGAGGCAGGGAGTATGGTGGCTACACCTTC. Translation gives CASRGREYGGYTF.

V usage is TRBV6-1 and J usage is TRBJ2-7; 7 bases match TRBD1. V dropped 5 bases and J dropped 5; count of bases not matched to a gene: 9. Per germline, CDR1 MNHNS and CDR2 SASEGT. The CDR3 runs 14 residues. DNA of the CDR3: TGTGCCAGCAGTAACCCGGGACAGAACGACGAGCAGTACTTC. Its protein is CASSNPGQNDEQYF.

This sequence joins TRBV3-1 and TRBJ2-2; no clear D. Between the trimmed V and J ends, which lost 4 bases and 3 bases, there was a span of 9 bases. Germline CDR1 and CDR2: LGHDT and YNNKEL (reference sequence). This CDR3 comprises 14 residues. The CDR3 DNA sequence: TGTGCCAGCAGCCCCATCGACGACACCGGGGAGCTGTTTTTT. Encoded protein: CASSPIDDTGELFF. The whole variable domain, filled in from reference TRBV3-1 and TRBJ2-2, reads DTAVSQTPKYLVTQMGNDKSIKCEQNLGHDTMYWYKQDSKKFLKIMFSYNNKELIINETVPNRFSPKSPDKAHLNLHINSLELGDSAVYFCASSPIDDTGELFFGEGSRLTVL.

This clonotype showed up many times. The rearrangement uses TRBV2 and TRBJ2-7; 12 bases map to TRBD2. The CDR3 is 15 residues long. Per germline, CDR1 SNHLY and CDR2 FYNNEI. J lost 0 bases, V lost 9 bases, and 6 bases had no gene match. The CDR3 sequence is CASPGTSGSSYEQYF. CDR3 nucleotides: TGTGCCAGTCCCGGGACTAGCGGGTCCTCCTACGAGCAGTACTTC.

This clonotype has a count of ten or more. The gene calls are TRBV28 and TRBJ1-2; 7 bases match TRBD1. Germline CDR1 reads MDHEN; CDR2 reads SYDVKM. CDR3 length: 15 residues. The junction had 10 bases not matched to a gene; V was cut back by 7 bases and J by 2 bases. CDR3 in amino acids: CASKTTGTVNYGYTF. In nucleotides, the CDR3 is TGTGCCAGCAAAACAACCGGGACAGTGAACTATGGCTACACCTTC.